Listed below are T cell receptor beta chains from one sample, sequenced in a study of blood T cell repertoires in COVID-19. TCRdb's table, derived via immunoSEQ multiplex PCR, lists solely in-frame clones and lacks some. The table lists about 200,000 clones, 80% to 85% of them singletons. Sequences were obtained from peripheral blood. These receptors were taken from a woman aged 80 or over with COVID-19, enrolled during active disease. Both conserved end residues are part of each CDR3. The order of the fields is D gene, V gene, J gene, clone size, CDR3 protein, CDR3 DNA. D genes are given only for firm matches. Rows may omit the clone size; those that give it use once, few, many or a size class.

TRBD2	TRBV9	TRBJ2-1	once	CASSVRTSGAYNEQFF	TGTGCCAGCAGCGTTAGGACTAGCGGGGCCTACAATGAGCAGTTCTTC
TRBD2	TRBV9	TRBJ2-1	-	CASTRLAGGPGNEQFF	TGTGCCAGCACCAGACTAGCGGGGGGGCCGGGCAATGAGCAGTTCTTC
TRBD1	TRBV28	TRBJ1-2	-	CASSLSGTGKSGGYTF	TGTGCCAGCAGTTTATCAGGGACAGGGAAGAGTGGTGGCTACACCTTC
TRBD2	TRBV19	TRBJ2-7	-	CASSIQRGSYEQYF	TGTGCCAGTAGTATTCAGCGGGGGTCCTACGAGCAGTACTTC
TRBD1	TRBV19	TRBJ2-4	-	CASSILQGQGKNIQYF	TGTGCCAGTAGTATCCTCCAGGGACAGGGGAAAAACATTCAGTACTTC
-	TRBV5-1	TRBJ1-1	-	CASSLAADTEAFF	TGCGCCAGCAGCTTGGCCGCGGACACTGAAGCTTTCTTT
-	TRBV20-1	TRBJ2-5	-	CSAYREETQYF	TGCAGTGCTTACAGGGAAGAGACCCAGTACTTC
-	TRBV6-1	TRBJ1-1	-	CASSDSNVPEAFF	TGTGCCAGCAGTGACAGTAACGTACCCGAAGCTTTCTTT
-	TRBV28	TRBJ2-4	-	CASSLPLSIAKNIQYF	TGTGCCAGCAGTTTGCCGCTATCCATAGCCAAAAACATTCAGTACTTC
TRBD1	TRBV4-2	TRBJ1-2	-	CASSQGQGVSYGYTF	TGTGCCAGCAGCCAGGGACAGGGAGTTTCATATGGCTACACCTTC
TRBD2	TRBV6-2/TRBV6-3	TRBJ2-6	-	CASSYVAGGQKANVLTF	TGTGCCAGCAGTTACGTAGCGGGGGGGCAAAAGGCCAACGTCCTGACTTTC
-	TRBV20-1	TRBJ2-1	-	CSAQTYNEQFF	TGCAGTGCTCAAACTTACAATGAGCAGTTCTTC
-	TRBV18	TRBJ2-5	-	CASSPQGTETQYF	TGTGCCAGCTCACCGCAGGGAACAGAGACCCAGTACTTC
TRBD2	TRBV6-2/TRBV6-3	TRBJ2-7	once	CASSYSSGVYEQYF	TGTGCCAGCAGTTACAGCAGCGGGGTCTACGAGCAGTACTTC
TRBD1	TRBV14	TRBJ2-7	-	CASSLGQGSHEQYF	TGTGCCAGCAGCCTCGGACAGGGAAGCCACGAGCAGTACTTC
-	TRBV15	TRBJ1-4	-	CATEKRTAGNEKLFF	TGTGCCACCGAAAAAAGGACAGCGGGGAATGAAAAACTGTTTTTT
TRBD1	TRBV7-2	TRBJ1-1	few	CASSPRGPGWNTEAFF	TGTGCCAGCAGCCCAAGGGGGCCGGGATGGAACACTGAAGCTTTCTTT
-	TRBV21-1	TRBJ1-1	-	CASSKGGARNTEAFF	TGTGCCAGCAGCAAAGGAGGAGCGCGAAACACTGAAGCTTTCTTT
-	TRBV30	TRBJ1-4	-	CALIPQGRREKLFF	TGTGCCTTGATCCCACAGGGAAGGAGGGAAAAACTGTTTTTT
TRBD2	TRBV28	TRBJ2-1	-	CASSPPSFLAGRGNEQFF	TGTGCCAGCAGTCCCCCCTCCTTCCTAGCGGGGCGAGGGAATGAGCAGTTCTTC
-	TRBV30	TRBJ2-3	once	CAWNSRRSTDTQYF	TGTGCCTGGAATTCTAGGAGGAGCACAGATACGCAGTATTTT
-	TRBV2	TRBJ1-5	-	CASRGGLSPQPQHF	TGTGCCAGCAGAGGGGGTTTATCCCCTCAGCCCCAGCATTTT
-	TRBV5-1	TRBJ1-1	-	CASRQETGWATEAFF	TGCGCCAGCAGACAAGAAACAGGGTGGGCCACTGAAGCTTTCTTT
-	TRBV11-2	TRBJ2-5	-	CASSLAGQFQETQYF	TGTGCCAGCAGCTTAGCTGGGCAGTTCCAAGAGACCCAGTACTTC
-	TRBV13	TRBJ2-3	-	CASNIAGTDTQYF	TGTGCCAGCAACATAGCGGGCACAGATACGCAGTATTTT
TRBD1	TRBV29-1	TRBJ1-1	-	CSGTGTGQTEAFF	TGCAGCGGGACCGGGACAGGGCAAACTGAAGCTTTCTTT
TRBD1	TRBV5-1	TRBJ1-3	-	CASSAHSTGSGNTIYF	TGCGCCAGCAGCGCCCATTCGACAGGGTCTGGAAACACCATATATTTT
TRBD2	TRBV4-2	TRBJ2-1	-	CASSPGTSGYNEQFF	TGTGCCAGCAGCCCCGGGACTAGCGGGTACAATGAGCAGTTCTTC
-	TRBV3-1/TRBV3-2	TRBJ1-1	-	CASSRGQANTEAFF	TGTGCCAGCAGCCGCGGACAAGCGAACACTGAAGCTTTCTTT
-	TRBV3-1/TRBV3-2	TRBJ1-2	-	CASSQTDGYTF	TGTGCCAGCAGCCAGACAGATGGCTACACCTTC
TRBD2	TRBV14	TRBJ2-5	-	CASSQGTSGAVGETQYF	TGTGCCAGCAGCCAAGGGACTAGCGGGGCCGTCGGAGAGACCCAGTACTTC
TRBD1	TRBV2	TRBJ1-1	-	CASRGDSSLTEAFF	TGTGCCAGCAGGGGGGACAGTAGCCTCACTGAAGCTTTCTTT
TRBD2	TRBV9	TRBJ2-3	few	CASSAKTSGTDTQYF	TGTGCCAGCAGCGCTAAAACTAGCGGCACAGATACGCAGTATTTT
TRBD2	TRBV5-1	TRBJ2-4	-	CASSLAGGQNIQYF	TGCGCCAGCAGCTTGGCGGGAGGGCAAAACATTCAGTACTTC
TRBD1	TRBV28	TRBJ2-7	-	CASSLRDRERPYEQYF	TGTGCCAGCAGTCTCCGGGACAGGGAAAGACCCTACGAGCAGTACTTC
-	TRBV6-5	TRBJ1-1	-	CASSRQVNTEAFF	TGTGCCAGCAGTCGCCAGGTGAACACTGAAGCTTTCTTT
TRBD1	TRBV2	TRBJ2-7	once	CASSGDRGVYEQYF	TGTGCCAGCAGTGGGGACAGGGGGGTCTACGAGCAGTACTTC
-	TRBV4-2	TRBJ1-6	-	CASSQVGQTWSSPLHF	TGTGCCAGCAGCCAAGTGGGGCAGACATGGAGTTCACCCCTCCACTTT
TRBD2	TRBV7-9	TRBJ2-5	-	CASSPPGAGGETQYF	TGTGCCAGCAGCCCACCAGGGGCGGGAGGGGAGACCCAGTACTTC
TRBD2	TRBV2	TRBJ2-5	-	CASSRLAGLQETQYF	TGTGCCAGCTCTAGACTAGCGGGTTTACAAGAGACCCAGTACTTC
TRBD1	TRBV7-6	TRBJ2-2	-	CASSLRGRVTGELFF	TGTGCCAGCAGCTTGAGGGGGCGCGTCACCGGGGAGCTGTTTTTT
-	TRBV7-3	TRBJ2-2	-	CASSPSLVAGELFF	TGTGCCAGCAGCCCCTCCCTCGTCGCCGGGGAGCTGTTTTTT
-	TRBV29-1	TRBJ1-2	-	CSVVLNYGYTF	TGCAGCGTTGTTCTGAACTATGGCTACACCTTC
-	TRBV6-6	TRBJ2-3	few	CASSRIDLTDTQYF	TGTGCCAGCAGTCGCATTGACTTAACAGATACGCAGTATTTT
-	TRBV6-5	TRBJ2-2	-	CASRIQGTGELFF	TGTGCCAGCAGAATACAGGGCACCGGGGAGCTGTTTTTT
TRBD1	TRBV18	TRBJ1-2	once	CASSPPGQGIGGYTF	TGTGCCAGCTCACCACCGGGACAGGGGATTGGAGGCTACACCTTC
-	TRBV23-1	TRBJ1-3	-	CASSKAGMLGNTIYF	TGCGCCAGCAGTAAAGCGGGGATGCTTGGAAACACCATATATTTT
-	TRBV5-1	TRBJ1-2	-	CASSLGTPGHLYANYGYTF	TGCGCCAGCAGCTTGGGGACCCCGGGACATCTCTATGCTAACTATGGCTACACCTTC
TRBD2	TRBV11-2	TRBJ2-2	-	CASSLSGGTGELFF	TGTGCCAGCAGCTTATCGGGGGGCACCGGGGAGCTGTTTTTT
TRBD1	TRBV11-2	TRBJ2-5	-	CASSATGGQETQYF	TGTGCCAGCAGCGCTACAGGGGGGCAAGAGACCCAGTACTTC
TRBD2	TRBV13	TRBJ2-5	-	CASSFGLAGERTQYF	TGTGCCAGCAGCTTTGGACTAGCGGGGGAGAGAACCCAGTACTTC
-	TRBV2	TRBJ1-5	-	CASSGASGGQLDSNQPQHF	TGTGCCAGCAGTGGGGCGTCCGGAGGCCAGTTAGATAGCAATCAGCCCCAGCATTTT
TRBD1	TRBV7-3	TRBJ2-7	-	CASSPIGTGIREQYF	TGTGCCAGCAGCCCCATCGGGACAGGGATCCGCGAGCAGTACTTC
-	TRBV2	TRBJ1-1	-	CASSQGYTEAFF	TGTGCCAGCAGTCAGGGATACACTGAAGCTTTCTTT
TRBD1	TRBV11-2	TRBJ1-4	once	CASSVGQPTNEKLFF	TGTGCCAGCAGCGTGGGACAGCCAACTAATGAAAAACTGTTTTTT